This TCR beta chain was found in a study of response to subunit inactivated influenza vaccine. The study's findings and limits: Authors suggested each seasonal flu vaccination may recruit only limited numbers of new T cells.

In regard to this clonotype: The antigen is undetermined.

TCRdb redid the calling of the RT-PCR reads with MiXCR, one entry per CDR3 protein. The data show about 310,000 distinct CDR3 sequences, 21% seen once. This CDR3 contains 14 residues. Germline V gene sequence: CDR1 KGHDR, CDR2 SFDVKD. Trimming stripped 3 bases from V and 6 bases from J, with 14 bases between. Specimen: PBMCs from blood, collected less than 22 months after vaccination. The TCR sequence derives from a man aged 45 to 75 who received an inactivated influenza vaccine. The V call is TRBV24-1, the J call TRBJ2-7; perhaps TRBD1 as D (7 bases). In DNA form, the CDR3 reads TGTGCCACCAGTGATCTCGGAGGGGGCGGCGAGCAGTACTTC. As protein: CATSDLGGGGEQYF.